Listed here are 22 T cell receptor beta chains from one sample, sequenced in a study of cytomegalovirus exposure and HLA in healthy donors. This PCR relied on a set of 60 Vbeta primers and 13 Jbeta primers. TCRdb's table, derived via immunoSEQ multiplex PCR, lists solely in-frame clones and lacks some. The sample has about 120,000 clones, around three quarters seen once. The specimen was PBMCs. These receptors were taken from a human donor in good health.

This rearrangement joins TRBV7-7 to TRBJ2-1; 8 bases agree with TRBD2. Germline CDR1 reads SSHAT; CDR2 reads FNYEAQ (reference sequence). This CDR3 has 13 amino acids. CDR3 DNA: TGTGCTAGCGCCAGCGGGAGAGATACCGGGCAGTTCTTC. Translation gives CASASGRDTGQFF.

This rearrangement joins TRBV10-3 to TRBJ1-4; a possible D gene is TRBD1 (6 bases). The V end lost 8 bases, the J end lost 6 bases, and 13 bases lay between the germline ends. This CDR3 spans 13 amino acids. Germline V gives CDR1 ENHRY, CDR2 SYGVKD. CDR3 nucleotide sequence: TGTGCCATCGGCGCGGGGGCAGATGAAAAACTGTTTTTT. Translation: CAIGAGADEKLFF.

This chain joins TRBV29-1 and TRBJ2-6; 8 bases line up with TRBD1. Germline V gives CDR1 SQVTM, CDR2 ANQGSEA. Germline trimming cut 6 bases from V and 0 bases from J; bases unmatched to any gene: 10. This CDR3 is 17 amino acids long. For the CDR3, the DNA is TGCAGCGTCGTCGCCGGGACAGGCCACTCTGGGGCCAACGTCCTGACTTTC. Translating gives CSVVAGTGHSGANVLTF. The full variable domain, rest sourced from reference TRBV29-1 and TRBJ2-6, is SAVISQKPSRDICQRGTSLTIQCQVDSQVTMMFWYRQQPGQSLTLIATANQGSEATYESGFVIDKFPISRPNLTFSTLTVSNMSPEDSSIYLCSVVAGTGHSGANVLTFGAGSRLTVL.

This clone was detected only a few times. The chain couples TRBV25-1 to TRBJ2-5; D is possibly TRBD1 (6 bases). Germline CDR1 MGHDK, CDR2 SYGVNS. Trimming took 2 bases from V and 5 from J, leaving 12 bases between them. The CDR3 consists of 14 residues. CDR3 region: CASSEHRVEETQYF. Written as DNA, the CDR3 is TGTGCCAGCAGTGAACACAGGGTAGAGGAGACCCAGTACTTC.

The rearrangement uses TRBV9 and TRBJ1-6; 7 bases match TRBD1. Germline V gene sequence: CDR1 SGDLS, CDR2 YYNGEE. CDR3 length equals 14 residues. V gave up 4 bases and J gave up 11 bases; unmatched junction bases: 9. This chain's CDR3 is CASSTGQVNAPLHF. DNA of the CDR3: TGTGCCAGCAGCACTGGACAGGTGAACGCACCCCTCCACTTT.

This rearrangement joins TRBV23-1 to TRBJ2-5; D not certain. TRBV23-1 is labeled an ORF, and its function is uncertain. With 1 base removed from V and 5 bases from J, the gap between germline ends came to 20 bases. The CDR3 sequence is 17 residues long. The CDR3 sequence is CASSQWYEERMIETQYF. The CDR3 DNA reads TGCGCCAGCAGTCAATGGTATGAGGAGAGGATGATCGAGACCCAGTACTTC.

CDR3 sequence: CASSSSAEAFF. The CDR3 DNA reads as TGTGCCAGCTCAAGTAGCGCTGAAGCTTTCTTT. The gene calls are TRBV18 and TRBJ1-1; unclear D gene. With 5 bases removed from V and 6 bases from J, the gap between germline ends came to 7 bases. This CDR3 comprises 11 residues. CDR1 and CDR2 (germline): KGHSH, LQKENI.

This sequence joins TRBV13 and TRBJ2-3, with D unresolved. Germline CDR1 reads PRHDT; CDR2 reads FYEKMQ (reference sequence). Trimming removed 5 bases at V and 0 bases at J, with 12 bases between. The CDR3 length is 15 residues. The CDR3 nucleotides read TGTGCCAGCAGCCCCCGTCGTTCTAGCACAGATACGCAGTATTTT. Its translation is CASSPRRSSTDTQYF.

V usage is TRBV27 and J usage is TRBJ2-5; D gene uncertain. This CDR3 spans 13 amino acids. Looked up from germline, CDR1 is MNHEY and CDR2 is SMNVEV (reference sequence). Trimming stripped 3 bases from V and 1 base from J, with 6 bases between. The CDR3 sequence is CASSLIGQETQYF. The CDR3 bases are TGTGCCAGCAGTTTGATCGGCCAAGAGACCCAGTACTTC.

The chain links TRBV9 to TRBJ2-5; D perhaps matches TRBD2 (6 bases). With 3 bases removed from V and 5 bases from J, the gap between germline ends came to 14 bases. The CDR3 extends over 14 amino acids. Germline V gene data show CDR1 as SGDLS and CDR2 as YYNGEE. The CDR3 DNA follows: TGTGCCAGCAGCGCCGGGACTTTTTTGGAGACCCAGTACTTC. Translation: CASSAGTFLETQYF.

The chain recombines TRBV5-1 with TRBJ1-3; D uncertain. The CDR3 runs to 14 residues. Germline-derived CDR1 and CDR2 are SGHRS and YFSETQ. V gave up 3 bases and J gave up 0 bases, with 7 bases separating them. CDR3: CASSYTSSGNTIYF. DNA for the CDR3: TGCGCCAGCAGCTATACGAGCTCTGGAAACACCATATATTTT.

The rearrangement links TRBV5-1 to TRBJ1-1, with D perhaps TRBD1 (6 bases). CDR3 size: 13 residues. V lost 0 bases, J lost 7 bases, and 10 bases lay in between. Germline assignment: CDR1 SGHRS and CDR2 YFSETQ. The CDR3 DNA follows: TGCGCCAGCAGCTTGGACAGGGTAGGTGAAGCTTTCTTT. It codes for CASSLDRVGEAFF.

The V and J genes are TRBV19 and TRBJ2-7; 8 bases match TRBD1. CDR3 length: 13 amino acids. The V segment lost 7 bases and the J segment 2 bases; nucleotides outside the gene matches: 4. In germline, CDR1 is LNHDA, CDR2 SQIVND (reference sequence). The CDR3 protein is CASKGTGTYEQYF. The DNA for the CDR3 is TGTGCCAGTAAGGGGACAGGTACCTACGAGCAGTACTTC.

There are a few counts of this clone. This rearrangement joins TRBV23-1 to TRBJ1-6, with 8 bases identical to TRBD1. Being an ORF, TRBV23-1 has a function that is uncertain. Germline trimming cut 4 bases from V and 4 bases from J; bases unmatched to any gene: 6. The CDR3 spans 16 residues. The CDR3 protein is CASSRTGKAYNSPLHF. DNA for the CDR3: TGCGCCAGCAGTCGGACAGGGAAGGCGTATAATTCACCCCTCCACTTT.

The rearrangement uses TRBV6-6 and TRBJ2-4; TRBD1 matches at 9 bases. The CDR3 has 15 residues. Per the germline V gene, CDR1 is MNHNY and CDR2 is SVGAGI (reference sequence). J gave up 6 bases and V 5 bases, and 8 bases lay outside the gene matches. This CDR3 reads CASSPPGQGSNIQYF. The CDR3 nucleotides are TGTGCCAGCAGTCCACCGGGACAGGGTTCAAACATTCAGTACTTC.

This chain links TRBV18 with TRBJ2-2; weak D call: TRBD1 (5 bases). Germline CDR1 and CDR2: KGHSH and LQKENI. V dropped 4 bases and J dropped 5 bases, with 14 bases sitting between them. The CDR3 is made up of 15 amino acids. CDR3 DNA: TGTGCCAGCTCACTGTCCAGGGATAGGACCGGGGAGCTGTTTTTT. This gives the protein CASSLSRDRTGELFF.

The chain recombines TRBV6-5 with TRBJ1-2; 7 bases match TRBD1. In germline, CDR1 is MNHEY, CDR2 SVGAGI. V shed 2 bases, J shed 4 bases, and the junction held 7 bases outside the gene matches. The CDR3 spans 15 residues. Here the CDR3 reads CASSYRTGSSYGYTF. The CDR3 DNA follows: TGTGCCAGCAGTTACCGGACAGGCTCTAGCTATGGCTACACCTTC.

This clone was counted once. This sequence joins TRBV5-1 and TRBJ1-1, with unresolved D. Germline values: CDR1 SGHRS, CDR2 YFSETQ. Trimming stripped 1 base from V and 4 bases from J, with 11 bases between. The CDR3 spans 14 residues. The CDR3 reads CASSLSQARTEAFF. The CDR3 nucleotides read TGCGCCAGCAGCTTGAGTCAGGCCCGCACTGAAGCTTTCTTT. Combining the CDR3 with reference TRBV5-1 and TRBJ1-1 gives the whole variable domain KAGVTQTPRYLIKTRGQQVTLSCSPISGHRSVSWYQQTPGQGLQFLFEYFSETQRNKGNFPGRFSGRQFSNSRSEMNVSTLELGDSALYLCASSLSQARTEAFFGQGTRLTVV.

This chain joins TRBV5-1 and TRBJ2-2; tentative D call: TRBD2 (6 bases). Trimming removed 3 bases from V and 6 bases from J, with 12 bases in between. This CDR3 comprises 14 residues. Germline-derived CDR1 and CDR2 are SGHRS and YFSETQ. The CDR3 DNA is TGCGCCAGCAGCTCAGACGGGACTCCCGGGGAGCTGTTTTTT. Its translation is CASSSDGTPGELFF.

This clone was picked up a small number of times. V and J are TRBV29-1 and TRBJ2-7; 7 nucleotides agree with TRBD1. From germline, CDR1 is SQVTM and CDR2 ANQGSEA. This CDR3 is 13 amino acids long. V shed 5 bases, J shed 5 bases, and the junction held 9 bases outside the gene matches. CDR3 loop: CSVTRQGIHEQYF. CDR3 sequence (DNA): TGCAGCGTTACACGACAGGGAATCCACGAGCAGTACTTC.

J is TRBJ2-1 and V is TRBV6-6; tentatively, D is TRBD1 (6 bases). Germline values: CDR1 MNHNY, CDR2 SVGAGI (reference sequence). The CDR3 is 13 residues long. V was pared by 7 bases and J by 6 bases, with 13 bases between. As DNA, the CDR3 is TGTGCCAGCAATTCCCAGGGGAGCAATGAGCAGTTCTTC. Protein: CASNSQGSNEQFF.

The chain combines TRBV7-3 with TRBJ2-3, with D possibly matching TRBD1 (6 bases). Germline V gene lookup returns CDR1 SGHTA and CDR2 FQGTGA. V was shortened by 3 bases and J by 7 bases, with 8 bases between the two germline ends. CDR3 length: 12 residues. The CDR3 DNA reads TGTGCCAGCAGCTTGGGGGCCCATACGCAGTATTTT. Its protein is CASSLGAHTQYF.